This TCR beta chain was obtained from a study of cytomegalovirus exposure and HLA in healthy donors. Study results and caveats: Trimming of TCR beta V- and J-genes showed a link, identified in a later analysis, to a missense DCLRE1C variant. Follow-up analysis found HLA locus-dependent TCR association rates, highest for DRB1 and lowest for HLA-C.

V was pared by 8 bases and J by 0 bases, with 8 bases between. The germline V gene encodes CDR1 MNHNY and CDR2 SVGAGI (reference sequence). This CDR3 is 13 amino acids long. The PCR employed 60 Vbeta primers together with 13 Jbeta primers. Method: immunoSEQ multiplex PCR; TCRdb's copy keeps in-frame clones and lacks some. The data hold approximately 140,000 clones, with about three quarters observed a single time. A few counts support this clone. Its specificity is not known. Donors counted as nominally healthy when sampled, yet unrecorded immune exposures were likely. The J gene is TRBJ2-1, the V gene TRBV6-6, with D uncertain. This clonotype originated in a man aged 40-49 years in good health and CMV-seronegative. The sample comprised PBMCs. Here the CDR3 DNA reads TGTGCCAGCGTCAGCGCCTCCTACAATGAGCAGTTCTTC. Amino acid sequence: CASVSASYNEQFF.